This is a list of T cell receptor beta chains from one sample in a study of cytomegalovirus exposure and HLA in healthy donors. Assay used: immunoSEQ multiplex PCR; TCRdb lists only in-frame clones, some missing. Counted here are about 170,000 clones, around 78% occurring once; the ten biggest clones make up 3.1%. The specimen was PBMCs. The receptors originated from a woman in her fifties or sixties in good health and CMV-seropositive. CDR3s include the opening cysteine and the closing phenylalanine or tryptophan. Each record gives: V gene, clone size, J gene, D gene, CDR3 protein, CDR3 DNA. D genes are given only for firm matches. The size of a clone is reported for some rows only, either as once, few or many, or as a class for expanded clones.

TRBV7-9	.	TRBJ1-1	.	CASSPRGRTEAFF	TGTGCCAGCAGCCCCCGGGGGAGGACTGAAGCTTTCTTT
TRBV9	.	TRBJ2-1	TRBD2	CASSSSGRNEQFF	TGTGCCAGCAGCTCGAGCGGGAGAAATGAGCAGTTCTTC
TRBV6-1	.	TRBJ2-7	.	CASSEGVGEYEQYF	TGTGCCAGCAGTGAAGGGGTTGGAGAGTACGAGCAGTACTTC
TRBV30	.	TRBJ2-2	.	CAHGLVAGTGELFF	TGTGCCCACGGGTTGGTAGCAGGGACCGGGGAGCTGTTTTTT
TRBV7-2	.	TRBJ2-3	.	CASSLAGGSTDTQYF	TGTGCCAGCAGCTTAGCGGGGGGAAGCACAGATACGCAGTATTTT
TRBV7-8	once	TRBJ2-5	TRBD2	CASSSPISRGNDETQYF	TGTGCCAGCAGCTCGCCGATATCGCGGGGGAACGATGAGACCCAGTACTTC
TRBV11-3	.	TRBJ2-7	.	CASSLGQVIREQYF	TGTGCCAGCAGCTTAGGACAGGTGATCCGCGAGCAGTACTTC
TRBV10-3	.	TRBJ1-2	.	CAIRQQGTPRGGYTF	TGTGCCATCAGGCAGCAAGGGACTCCGCGAGGGGGCTACACCTTC
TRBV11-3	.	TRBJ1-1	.	CASSREDTEAFF	TGTGCCAGCAGTAGAGAGGACACTGAAGCTTTCTTT
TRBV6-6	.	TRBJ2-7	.	CASSPRGYEQYF	TGTGCCAGCAGTCCTCGAGGGTACGAGCAGTACTTC
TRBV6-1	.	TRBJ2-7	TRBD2	CAAGGGPYEQYF	TGTGCTGCGGGGGGCGGTCCCTACGAGCAGTACTTC
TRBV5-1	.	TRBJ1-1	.	CASSFEEMNTEAFF	TGCGCCAGCAGCTTTGAGGAGATGAACACTGAAGCTTTCTTT
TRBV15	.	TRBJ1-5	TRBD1	CATSKGQYSNQPQHF	TGTGCCACCAGCAAGGGACAGTATAGCAATCAGCCCCAGCATTTT
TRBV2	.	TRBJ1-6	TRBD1	CASSATGGFDSPLHF	TGTGCCAGCAGTGCCACAGGGGGATTTGATTCACCCCTCCACTTT
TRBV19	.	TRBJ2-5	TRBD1	CASAAGGRPEQETQYF	TGTGCCAGTGCTGCAGGGGGACGACCCGAGCAAGAGACCCAGTACTTC
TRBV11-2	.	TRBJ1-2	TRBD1	CASSPTRDSLYGYTF	TGTGCCAGCAGCCCGACCCGGGACAGCCTCTATGGCTACACCTTC
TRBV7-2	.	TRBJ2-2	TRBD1	CASSSKTGTGELFF	TGTGCCAGCAGTTCAAAGACAGGGACCGGGGAGCTGTTTTTT
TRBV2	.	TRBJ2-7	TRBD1	CASSVPPDRYFYEQYF	TGTGCCAGCAGTGTTCCCCCGGACAGGTACTTCTACGAGCAGTACTTC
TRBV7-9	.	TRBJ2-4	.	CASSLEAPQIQYF	TGTGCCAGCAGCTTAGAAGCTCCTCAAATTCAGTACTTC